This record looks at one T cell receptor (beta chain) sequence and its context. CDR3 size: 12 residues. CDR1 is LGHDT, CDR2 YNNKEL, per germline (reference sequence). With 7 bases removed from V and 4 bases from J, the gap between germline ends came to 10 bases. Original data processing: By means of reference gene primer amplification, nucleated cell counts were estimated. Using immunoSEQ multiplex PCR, the repertoire was profiled, and TCRdb retains in-frame clones only, with some absent. Clone size and V and J calls were adopted from that table, with D and trimming inferred from the DNA. The sample lists roughly 310,000 clones, under 90% occurring once. A Seattle source enrolled patients during active infection and followed them longitudinally. These data come from a study of blood T cell repertoires in COVID-19. The overall study: Acute-phase and convalescent COVID-19 samples originated in the United States, Italy and Spain.

Sequencing used peripheral blood. The sequence was obtained from a woman aged 25-40 years with COVID-19, enrolled during active disease. The chain recombines TRBV3-1 (or the pseudogene TRBV3-2) with TRBJ1-1; TRBD1 might be the D (6 bases). The CDR3 DNA is TGTGCCAGCACTCAGGGGTTCACTGAAGCTTTCTTT. Protein sequence: CASTQGFTEAFF.